The rows below give T cell receptor beta chains drawn from one sample of a study of OX40 agonist ivuxolimab in advanced cancers. The protocol was immunoSEQ multiplex PCR, while the TCRdb copy is restricted to in-frame clones and leaves out a portion. The sample yields about 63,000 clones, 70% to 80% seen once. The sample consisted of CD4+ or CD8+ T cells sorted from blood, taken in a trial of the OX40 agonist ivuxolimab. These receptors were collected from an adult with an advanced solid tumor such as melanoma, head and neck, liver or kidney cancer. CDR3s include the opening cysteine and the closing phenylalanine or tryptophan. A D gene is named only where the DNA matches it firmly. Expanded clones get a size class; other rows say once, few or many, or leave the size out.

- TRBJ2-4 TRBV19 - CASSNRQGSGENIQYF TGTGCCAGTAGTAACCGACAAGGTTCGGGAGAAAACATTCAGTACTTC
TRBD2 TRBJ2-7 TRBV4-1 few CASSQGLAGSYEQYF TGCGCCAGCAGCCAGGGACTAGCGGGCTCCTACGAGCAGTACTTC
- TRBJ2-7 TRBV6-4 - CASWSYEQYF TGTGCCAGCTGGAGCTACGAGCAGTACTTC
- TRBJ2-7 TRBV10-3 - CAISEVGTKVNEQYF TGTGCCATCAGTGAGGTGGGCACCAAAGTTAACGAGCAGTACTTC
- TRBJ2-5 TRBV4-2 once CASSQDGQTQETQYF TGTGCCAGCAGCCAAGATGGACAGACTCAAGAGACCCAGTACTTC
- TRBJ2-1 TRBV2 - CASSNSAWHEQFF TGTGCCAGCAGTAACAGCGCATGGCATGAGCAGTTCTTC
- TRBJ2-7 TRBV7-3 - CASSPGRTTYEQYF TGTGCCAGCAGCCCGGGACGGACGACCTACGAGCAGTACTTC
- TRBJ2-5 TRBV29-1 - CSVVTVERETQYF TGCAGCGTTGTTACGGTGGAGCGAGAGACCCAGTACTTC
TRBD2 TRBJ2-1 TRBV10-1 - CASSGGSGGPNNEQFF TGCGCCAGCAGTGGAGGTAGCGGGGGCCCAAACAATGAGCAGTTCTTC
TRBD2 TRBJ2-7 TRBV11-2 - CASSLGLAIEQYF TGTGCCAGCAGCCTCGGACTAGCGATCGAGCAGTACTTC
TRBD1 TRBJ1-5 TRBV19 - CASSVTGTGSIYSNQPQHF TGTGCCAGTAGTGTTACCGGGACAGGGTCGATCTATAGCAATCAGCCCCAGCATTTT
TRBD2 TRBJ2-7 TRBV7-2 - CASTDGLAGLGEQYF TGTGCCAGCACCGATGGACTAGCGGGATTGGGGGAGCAGTACTTC
- TRBJ1-1 TRBV5-1 - CASSLGVGTRGRRTEAFF TGCGCCAGCAGCTTAGGCGTGGGGACACGGGGCCGGAGGACTGAAGCTTTCTTT
- TRBJ1-1 TRBV30 - CAWSVSGFGDEAFF TGTGCCTGGAGTGTTTCTGGGTTCGGGGATGAAGCTTTCTTT
TRBD2 TRBJ2-3 TRBV5-1 - CASSLRPSGSTDTQYF TGCGCCAGCAGCCTCCGTCCTAGCGGGAGCACAGATACGCAGTATTTT
- TRBJ1-1 TRBV5-1 once CASSLDRARNTEAFF TGCGCCAGCAGCTTGGACAGGGCCCGGAACACTGAAGCTTTCTTT
TRBD1 TRBJ1-2 TRBV6-1 - CASMRGQGVYGYTF TGTGCCAGCATGAGAGGACAGGGTGTCTATGGCTACACCTTC
- TRBJ1-1 TRBV30 few CAWNPGVNTEAFF TGTGCCTGGAACCCAGGGGTAAACACTGAAGCTTTCTTT
- TRBJ2-2 TRBV5-1 - CASSLYLDSKNTGELFF TGCGCCAGCAGCTTGTATCTCGACAGCAAGAACACCGGGGAGCTGTTTTTT
- TRBJ2-1 TRBV5-6 - CASSLAGVWGSYNEQFF TGTGCCAGCAGCTTGGCTGGGGTGTGGGGCTCCTACAATGAGCAGTTCTTC
TRBD1 TRBJ1-1 TRBV5-1 - CASSLLQGVNTEAFF TGCGCCAGCAGCTTGCTACAGGGGGTGAACACTGAAGCTTTCTTT
TRBD2 TRBJ2-1 TRBV30 - CAWGTSRYNEQFF TGTGCCTGGGGGACTAGCCGATACAATGAGCAGTTCTTC
- TRBJ2-3 TRBV25-1 - CASSDGGIDTQYF TGTGCCAGCAGTGATGGGGGGATAGATACGCAGTATTTT
- TRBJ2-3 TRBV7-3 - CASRPENTDTQYF TGTGCCAGCAGACCCGAAAACACAGATACGCAGTATTTT
TRBD1 TRBJ2-7 TRBV6-4 - CASSEADRVYEQYF TGTGCCAGCAGTGAAGCGGACAGGGTATACGAGCAGTACTTC
- TRBJ2-1 TRBV5-1 - CASSLAASEYNEQFF TGCGCCAGCAGCTTGGCTGCTAGCGAATACAATGAGCAGTTCTTC
- TRBJ1-3 TRBV7-9 - CASSRDRTSGNTIYF TGTGCCAGCAGCCGTGACAGGACCTCTGGAAACACCATATATTTT
- TRBJ2-2 TRBV7-9 - CASSWLGNTGELFF TGTGCCAGCAGCTGGTTAGGAAACACCGGGGAGCTGTTTTTT
- TRBJ2-1 TRBV5-1 - CASSLSDVLELLNNEQFF TGCGCCAGCAGCTTGTCGGATGTTTTAGAATTATTAAACAATGAGCAGTTCTTC
- TRBJ2-1 TRBV5-1 - CASSPPGGGLDNEQFF TGCGCCAGCAGCCCCCCGGGTGGGGGGTTAGACAATGAGCAGTTCTTC
TRBD1 TRBJ1-4 TRBV7-6 - CASSLGQGAEKLFF TGTGCCAGCAGCTTAGGACAGGGGGCTGAAAAACTGTTTTTT
- TRBJ1-4 TRBV30 - CAWRRTDFNEKLFF TGTGCCTGGCGTCGGACAGATTTCAATGAAAAACTGTTTTTT
- TRBJ2-1 TRBV15 - CATTPGGAYNEQFF TGTGCCACCACCCCGGGGGGCGCCTACAATGAGCAGTTCTTC
- TRBJ2-1 TRBV5-4 - CASSLIDEQFF TGTGCCAGCAGCTTGATCGATGAGCAGTTCTTC
- TRBJ2-7 TRBV5-1 - CASSSGITTSYEQYF TGCGCCAGCAGCTCGGGCATAACTACCTCCTACGAGCAGTACTTC
- TRBJ2-1 TRBV21-1 - CASSTMSRDRGDEQFF TGTGCCAGCAGCACGATGTCCCGGGACAGGGGTGATGAGCAGTTCTTC
- TRBJ2-7 TRBV7-8 - CASSHRIARGNNYEQYF TGTGCCAGCAGCCACCGCATAGCGAGGGGGAACAACTACGAGCAGTACTTC
TRBD1 TRBJ1-2 TRBV19 - CASSRDREDIGYTF TGTGCCAGTAGTCGGGACAGGGAGGATATTGGCTACACCTTC
- TRBJ1-6 TRBV7-6 few CASSLRSRDSPLHF TGTGCCAGCAGCTTAAGGTCGCGGGATTCACCCCTCCACTTT
- TRBJ2-5 TRBV19 once CVSSMQTSGEETQYF TGTGTCAGTAGTATGCAGACTAGTGGGGAGGAGACCCAGTACTTC
- TRBJ2-7 TRBV4-1 - CASSQLQGPYEQYF TGCGCCAGCAGCCAACTACAGGGCCCCTACGAGCAGTACTTC
TRBD2 TRBJ2-2 TRBV30 - CLGREAPNTGELFF TGCCTAGGGCGGGAGGCTCCGAACACCGGGGAGCTGTTTTTT
- TRBJ2-7 TRBV7-3 few CASSRGDSYEQYF TGTGCCAGCAGTAGGGGGGACTCCTACGAGCAGTACTTC
- TRBJ2-3 TRBV5-1 - CASCLYEQGTDTQYF TGCGCCAGCTGCCTGTATGAGCAGGGTACAGATACGCAGTATTTT
TRBD2 TRBJ2-5 TRBV19 once CASLASGQETQYF TGTGCCAGTCTCGCTAGCGGTCAAGAGACCCAGTACTTC
- TRBJ1-1 TRBV13 few CASSLFRPVTEAFF TGTGCCAGCAGCTTATTTCGGCCGGTGACTGAAGCTTTCTTT
- TRBJ1-2 TRBV5-1 few CASSGSTEDGYTF TGCGCCAGCAGCGGATCGACAGAGGATGGCTACACCTTC
- TRBJ2-5 TRBV5-1 once CASSLNTNQETQYF TGCGCCAGCAGCTTGAATACAAACCAAGAGACCCAGTACTTC
TRBD2 TRBJ2-1 TRBV7-3 - CASSLGAGPAFVEQFF TGTGCCAGCAGCCTCGGAGCGGGACCCGCTTTCGTTGAGCAGTTCTTC
- TRBJ1-2 TRBV6-1 - CASSSRDNSFYGYTF TGTGCCAGCAGTTCCCGGGACAACTCCTTCTATGGCTACACCTTC
- TRBJ2-7 TRBV21-1 - CASSKNWYPLRQTPYEQYF TGTGCCAGCAGCAAAAATTGGTACCCCCTGCGACAGACTCCTTACGAGCAGTACTTC
TRBD1 TRBJ1-5 TRBV6-1 few CATRKEQGDQPQHF TGTGCCACCAGAAAAGAACAGGGGGATCAGCCCCAGCATTTT